This T cell receptor (beta chain) was identified during a study of regulatory T cells in long-lasting Graves disease. The CDR3 is made up of 13 amino acids. In germline, CDR1 is ENHRY, CDR2 SYGVKD. Trimming removed 0 bases at V and 6 bases at J, with 6 bases between. A remark on this clonotype: No antigen is known for it.

Noted time point: persistent/refractory GD, antithyroid drugs over 5 years with positive TRAb. The authors made the TCR library using RNA they extracted from PBMCs. It was by American Thyroid Association guidelines that Graves' disease was diagnosed. Arm-PCR of CDR3 regions and iRepertoire HTBI primers were used to build TCR beta libraries. As processed by the authors: Across samples, roughly 64 TRBV and 12 to 15 TRBJ segments were found. A single record per CDR3 protein comes from TCRdb applying MiXCR to the multiplex PCR reads. In this record, the V and J calls reflect TCRdb's handling and not the investigators' own analysis. The sample shows 310,000 or so distinct CDR3 sequences, around 20% of them seen only once. General observations from the study: It was in persistent disease that TRBV28, TRBJ1-2 and TRBJ2-5 were favored. Between persistent patients, thousands of public clonotypes were shared, exceeding the 800 to 1,000 shared between new patients.

Sample: peripheral blood mononuclear cells (PBMCs), taken when the disease was refractory, from a patient treated with antithyroid drugs. This clonotype was obtained from a female donor with Graves disease. V gene TRBV10-3 combines with J gene TRBJ2-4; D gene uncertain. This CDR3 reads CAISESEGNIQYF. In DNA form, the CDR3 reads TGTGCCATCAGTGAGTCAGAAGGAAACATTCAGTACTTC.